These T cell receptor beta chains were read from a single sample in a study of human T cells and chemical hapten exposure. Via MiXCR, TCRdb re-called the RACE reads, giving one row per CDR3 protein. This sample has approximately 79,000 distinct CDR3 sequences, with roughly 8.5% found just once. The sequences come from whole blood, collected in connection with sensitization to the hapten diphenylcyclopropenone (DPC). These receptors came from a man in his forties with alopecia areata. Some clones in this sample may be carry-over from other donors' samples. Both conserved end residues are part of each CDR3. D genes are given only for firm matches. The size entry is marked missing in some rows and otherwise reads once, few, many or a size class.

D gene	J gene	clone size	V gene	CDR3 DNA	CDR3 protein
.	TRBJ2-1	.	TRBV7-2	TGTGCCAGCAGCTTAGACAGGGAGGGTGAGCAGTTCTTC	CASSLDREGEQFF
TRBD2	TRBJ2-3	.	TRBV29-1	TGCAGCGCCCCTGGGGGAGCGGGAGGAACAGATACGCAGTATTTT	CSAPGGAGGTDTQYF
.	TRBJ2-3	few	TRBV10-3	TGTGCCATCAGTGAAATGAGGGGAACAGATACGCAGTATTTT	CAISEMRGTDTQYF
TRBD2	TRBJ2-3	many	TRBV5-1	TGCGCCAGCGCACGACTAGCGGATATCACAGATACGCAGTATTTT	CASARLADITDTQYF
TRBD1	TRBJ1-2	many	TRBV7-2	TGTGCCAGCAGCCCTTCTACAGGGGGCGCTTATGGCTACACCTTC	CASSPSTGGAYGYTF
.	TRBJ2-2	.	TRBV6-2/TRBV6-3	TGTGCCAGCAGTTCCCCATTTCATGGGAGAGGAACCGGGGAGCTGTTTTTT	CASSSPFHGRGTGELFF
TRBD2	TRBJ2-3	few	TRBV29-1	TGCAGCGCCGGGACTAGCGGGACGAGCACAGATACGCAGTATTTT	CSAGTSGTSTDTQYF
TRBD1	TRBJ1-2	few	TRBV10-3	TGTGCCATCAGTGCCGGGACAGCTGCTTATGGCTACACCTTC	CAISAGTAAYGYTF
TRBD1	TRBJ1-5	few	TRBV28	TGTGCCAGCAGTACACCGGGACAGGGGGACCATCAGCCCCAGCATTTT	CASSTPGQGDHQPQHF
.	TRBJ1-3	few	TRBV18	TGTGCCAGCTCACCTGGGAATCGTGGAAACACCATATATTTT	CASSPGNRGNTIYF
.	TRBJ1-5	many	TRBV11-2	TGTGCCAGCAGCTTCGCCGGGAACGAGCCCCAGCATTTT	CASSFAGNEPQHF
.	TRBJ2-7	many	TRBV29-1	TGCAGCGTTGATTCTGGGGGCGCGGACGAGCAGTACTTC	CSVDSGGADEQYF
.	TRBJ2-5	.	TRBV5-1	TGCGCCAGCAGCTTGATCTCTGGCCCCGGAGGAGAGACCCAGTACTTC	CASSLISGPGGETQYF
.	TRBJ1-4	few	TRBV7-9	TGTGCCAGCAGCTTAACCATAAACACGGGGCGTGCTAATGAAAAACTGTTTTTT	CASSLTINTGRANEKLFF
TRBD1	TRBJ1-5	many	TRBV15	TGTGCCACCAGCAGAGAGCGTACAGGGGTGGATCAGCCCCAGCATTTT	CATSRERTGVDQPQHF
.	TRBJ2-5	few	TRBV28	TGTGCCAGCAGTTTAGGGGCCCAGTACTTC	CASSLGAQYF
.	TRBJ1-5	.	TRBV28	TGTGCCAGCACCCCAGGACAAGGCAATCAGCCCCAGCATTTT	CASTPGQGNQPQHF
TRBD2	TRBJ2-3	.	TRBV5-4	TGTGCCAGCAGCTTGAGGGCGGGAGGGCCAGGAGATACGCAGTATTTT	CASSLRAGGPGDTQYF
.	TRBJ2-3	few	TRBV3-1	TGTGCCAGCAGCCAACAGGCGGGGTACACAGATACGCAGTATTTT	CASSQQAGYTDTQYF
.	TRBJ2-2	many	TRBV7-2	TGTGCCAGCAGCCGGGACACCGGGGAGCTGTTTTTT	CASSRDTGELFF
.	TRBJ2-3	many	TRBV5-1	TGCGCCAGCAGCTTGGCATGGAGAGAGGGCAGGGCGTCTAATACGCAGTATTTT	CASSLAWREGRASNTQYF
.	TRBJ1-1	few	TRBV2	TGTGCCAGCCGAGATATAGAAGCTTTCTTT	CASRDIEAFF
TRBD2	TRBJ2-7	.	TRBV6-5	TGTGCCAACACAAACCCGGGGGGACGCTACGAGCAGTACTTC	CANTNPGGRYEQYF
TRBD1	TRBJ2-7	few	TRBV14	TGTGCCAGCAGCCAGACTCCCGGGACAGCCTTCTACGAGCAGTACTTC	CASSQTPGTAFYEQYF
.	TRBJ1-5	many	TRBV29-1	TGCAGCGTTGAAGACAGGCCAGGGCCTCAGCCCCAGCATTTT	CSVEDRPGPQPQHF
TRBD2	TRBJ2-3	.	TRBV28	TGTGCCAGCAGTTTTATCAGCGGGAGTGGGGAACCAGATACGCAGTATTTT	CASSFISGSGEPDTQYF
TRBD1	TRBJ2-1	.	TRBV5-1	TGCGCCAGCAGCTTGGCCTTAAGGGGGCAGGGCAATGAGCAGTTCTTC	CASSLALRGQGNEQFF
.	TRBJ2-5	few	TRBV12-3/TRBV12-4	TGTGCCAGCAGTCTCTCACAGGGACAAGAGACCCAGTACTTC	CASSLSQGQETQYF
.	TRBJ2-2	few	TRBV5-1	TGCGCCAGCAGCTGGTCAGTTAGGAACACCGGGGAGCTGTTTTTT	CASSWSVRNTGELFF
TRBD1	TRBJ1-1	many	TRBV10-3	TGTGCCATCCGACAGGGGCAGAACACTGAAGCTTTCTTT	CAIRQGQNTEAFF
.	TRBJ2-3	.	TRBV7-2	TGTGCCAGCAGCTTAGTAAGAGGGCCCACAGATACGCAGTATTTT	CASSLVRGPTDTQYF
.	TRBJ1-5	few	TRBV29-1	TGCAGCGTTGGGCAGGGCCCCAATCAGCCCCAGCATTTT	CSVGQGPNQPQHF
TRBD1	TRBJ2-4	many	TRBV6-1	TGTGCCAGCAGCCTAGGACAGGGGGTCGCCCTAGCCAAAAACATTCAGTACTTC	CASSLGQGVALAKNIQYF
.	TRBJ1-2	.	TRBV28	TGTGCCAGCAGTTTAACGGCGGTTAGGGAGGGTGACTATGGCTACACCTTC	CASSLTAVREGDYGYTF
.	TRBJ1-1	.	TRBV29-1	TGCAGCGCTGAGGACAGTATGAACACTGAAGCTTTCTTT	CSAEDSMNTEAFF
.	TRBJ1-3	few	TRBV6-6	TGTGCCAGCTACATTAGCCCGGCTTCGGGACTCTCCTCTGGAAACACCATATATTTT	CASYISPASGLSSGNTIYF
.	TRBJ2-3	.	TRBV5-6	TGTGCCAGCAGCTTGGTGGGGATCTTAGATACGCAGTATTTT	CASSLVGILDTQYF
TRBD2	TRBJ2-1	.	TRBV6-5	TGTGCCAGCAGTGGGGGAGGGCCTGTAAATAAGCAGTTCTTC	CASSGGGPVNKQFF
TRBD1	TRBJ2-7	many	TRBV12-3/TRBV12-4	TGTGCCAGCAGGCCCGACAGGGTCCACGAGCAGTACTTC	CASRPDRVHEQYF
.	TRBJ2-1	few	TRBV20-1	TGCAGTGCTAGAGACATCGGAGGCCCCCACACCGACAATGAGCAGTTCTTC	CSARDIGGPHTDNEQFF
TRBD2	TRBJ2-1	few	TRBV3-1	TGTGCCAGCAGCCCCGGAGCTAGCGGGTATAGCTCCTACAATGAGCAGTTCTTC	CASSPGASGYSSYNEQFF
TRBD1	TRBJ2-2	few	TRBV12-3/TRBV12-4	TGTGCCAGCAGGTCCGGGACAGGGAGCACCGGGGAGCTGTTTTTT	CASRSGTGSTGELFF
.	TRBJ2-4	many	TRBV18	TGTGCCAGCTCTCCCCGGGAGCCCCTGGGGAGAAACATTCAGTACTTC	CASSPREPLGRNIQYF
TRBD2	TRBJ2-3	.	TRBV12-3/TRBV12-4	TGTGCCAGCAGCTTTGCCGGGACTAGCGGTTATTTT	CASSFAGTSGYF
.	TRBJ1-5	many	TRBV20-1	TGCAGTGCTAGAGATATGTCCGGGAATAGCAATCAGCCCCAGCATTTT	CSARDMSGNSNQPQHF
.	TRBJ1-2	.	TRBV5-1	TGCGCCAGCAGCTTGGGTCCCGGCAGCAACTATGGCTACACCTTC	CASSLGPGSNYGYTF
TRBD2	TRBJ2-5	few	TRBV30	TGTGCCTACCTACTAGCGCCTTACCAAGAGACCCAGTACTTC	CAYLLAPYQETQYF
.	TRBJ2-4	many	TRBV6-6	TGTGCCAGCAGTTATTTGGGCAGGGAGCTTCAGTACTTC	CASSYLGRELQYF